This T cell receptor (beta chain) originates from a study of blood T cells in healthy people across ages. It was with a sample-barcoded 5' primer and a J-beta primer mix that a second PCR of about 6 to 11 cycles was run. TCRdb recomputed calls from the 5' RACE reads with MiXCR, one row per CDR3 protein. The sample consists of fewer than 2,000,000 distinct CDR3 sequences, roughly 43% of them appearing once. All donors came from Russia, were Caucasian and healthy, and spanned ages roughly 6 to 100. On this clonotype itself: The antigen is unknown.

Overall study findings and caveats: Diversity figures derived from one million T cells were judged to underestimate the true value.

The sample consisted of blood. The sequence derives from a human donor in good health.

Here the CDR3 reads CASSPGALRETQYF. The DNA for the CDR3 is TGCGCCAGCAGCCCGGGGGCTTTAAGAGAGACCCAGTACTTC. The genes are TRBV5-1 and TRBJ2-5; D may be TRBD1 or TRBD2 (6 bases each). The CDR3 has 14 residues. Germline CDR1 SGHRS, CDR2 YFSETQ. The V end lost 4 bases, the J end lost 4 bases, and 14 bases lay between the germline ends.